These 21 T cell receptor beta chains were all obtained from the same sample, sequenced in a study of CD8 T cells in ankylosing spondylitis. Study findings and constraints: Made up of fewer than ten highly homologous variants, a TCR beta motif appeared characteristic of ankylosing spondylitis blood.

One entry per CDR3 protein, called by TCRdb with MiXCR from the 5' RACE reads. The profile shows under 850,000 distinct CDR3 sequences, over 15% of them singletons. Their antigens remain unidentified. The material sequenced was blood, either unsorted or a sorted T cell fraction (not recorded which). The receptors shown here come from a male donor with ankylosing spondylitis.

J is TRBJ1-3 and V is TRBV11-2, with a tentative D call TRBD1 (5 bases). V was cut by 3 bases and J by 0 bases, with 9 bases left in between. CDR3 length equals 15 residues. Germline V gene sequence: CDR1 SGHAT, CDR2 FQNNGV. Here the CDR3 reads CASSLYRSSGNTIYF. The DNA of the CDR3 is TGTGCCAGCAGCTTGTACAGGAGCTCTGGAAACACCATATATTTT.

V gene TRBV9 combines with J gene TRBJ1-4; D not resolved. V was trimmed by 4 bases and J by 4 bases, leaving 8 bases between them. This CDR3 comprises 13 residues. The germline V gene has CDR1 SGDLS and CDR2 YYNGEE. The CDR3 DNA follows: TGTGCCAGCAGCCGTGACATTAATGAAAAACTGTTTTTT. It translates to CASSRDINEKLFF.

The table lists this clonotype with a few counts. The chain couples TRBV28 to TRBJ2-4; 8 bases are shared with TRBD1. This CDR3 spans 16 amino acids. Germline V CDR1 and CDR2: MDHEN, SYDVKM. DNA for the CDR3: TGTGCTGCTCGGGACAGGTCTATATTAGCCAAAAACATTCAGTACTTC. This sequence encodes CAARDRSILAKNIQYF.

The genes are TRBV6-1 and TRBJ1-5, with D perhaps matching TRBD1 (6 bases). The length of the CDR3 is 14 residues. CDR1 is MNHNS and CDR2 is SASEGT in the germline V gene. Between the trimmed V and J ends, which lost 6 bases and 3 bases, there was a span of 12 bases. The DNA of the CDR3 is TGTGCCAGCAGCGGGCAGGGGCTCAATCAGCCCCAGCATTTT. Its protein is CASSGQGLNQPQHF.

This clonotype has only a few counts. The chain is built from TRBV12-3 or TRBV12-4 and TRBJ2-1, with D possibly matching TRBD2 (5 bases). The V end lost 3 bases, the J end lost 5 bases, and 8 bases lay between the germline ends. This CDR3 has 13 residues. The CDR3 DNA reads as TGTGCCAGCAGTTTTGGAGCGGACAATGAGCAGTTCTTC. Protein sequence: CASSFGADNEQFF.

Here the CDR3 DNA reads TGTGCCAGCAGCTCTCCGGGCCTATGGAACACTGAAGCTTTCTTT. Translating gives CASSSPGLWNTEAFF. V gene TRBV7-9 combines with J gene TRBJ1-1; the D is unclear. V was trimmed by 4 bases and J by 1 base, leaving 13 bases between them. CDR1 SEHNR and CDR2 FQNEAQ come from the germline V gene (reference sequence). The CDR3 spans 15 residues.

This clonotype was seen a handful of times. As DNA, the CDR3 is TGTGCCAGCAGCCGAGGGACAGGGGTCATGAACACTGAAGCTTTCTTT. This gives the protein CASSRGTGVMNTEAFF. J is TRBJ1-1 and V is TRBV27, with TRBD1 identical over 10 bases. Per germline, CDR1 MNHEY and CDR2 SMNVEV (reference sequence). V dropped 6 bases and J dropped 0; count of bases not matched to a gene: 7. This CDR3 contains 16 residues.

This clonotype was seen a handful of times. This chain links TRBV12-3 or TRBV12-4 with TRBJ2-5; 7 bases align to TRBD2. V was pared by 0 bases and J by 0 bases, with 13 bases of the junction left unmatched. This CDR3 spans 19 amino acids. DNA of the CDR3: TGTGCCAGCAGTTTAGCATGGTCCCTGGGACTAACGAACCAAGAGACCCAGTACTTC. Translated: CASSLAWSLGLTNQETQYF.

The rearrangement joins TRBV29-1 to TRBJ2-3; D possibly corresponds to TRBD1 (6 bases). Germline loops: CDR1 SQVTM, CDR2 ANQGSEA. Trimming took 4 bases from V and 0 from J, leaving 23 bases between them. The CDR3 is 18 residues long. CDR3 nucleotide sequence: TGCAGCGTTGGGGAATTAATCAGAGGGGGAAAGAGCACAGATACGCAGTATTTT. Translation gives CSVGELIRGGKSTDTQYF.

This clonotype turned up a few times. The chain has TRBV20-1 and TRBJ1-5; possible D gene TRBD1, 6 bases. The CDR3 covers 14 residues. Trimming removed 5 bases at V and 6 bases at J, with 17 bases between. Germline CDR1 is DFQATT and CDR2 is SNEGSKA (reference sequence). CDR3 region: CSAAQGRGAQPQHF. The DNA for the CDR3 is TGCAGTGCTGCACAGGGAAGGGGAGCTCAGCCCCAGCATTTT.

The chain links TRBV29-1 to TRBJ2-7; tentative D call: TRBD2 (6 bases). V was clipped by 6 bases and J by 5 bases, with 20 bases between them. Germline V gene lookup returns CDR1 SQVTM and CDR2 ANQGSEA. The length of the CDR3 is 14 residues. In nucleotides, the CDR3 is TGCAGCGTCAGGCGGGGCCTGGGGACCAACGAGCAGTACTTC. Its protein is CSVRRGLGTNEQYF.

This clonotype was seen at least ten times. The V call is TRBV5-1, the J call TRBJ1-6, with D hard to call. V was shortened by 0 bases and J by 5 bases, with 6 bases between the two germline ends. From germline, CDR1 is SGHRS and CDR2 YFSETQ. CDR3 length: 14 residues. This chain's CDR3 is CASSLELNNSPLHF. The CDR3 DNA sequence: TGCGCCAGCAGCTTGGAACTCAATAATTCACCCCTCCACTTT.

The V and J genes are TRBV2 and TRBJ2-3, with TRBD2 as a possible D gene (5 bases). The CDR3 has 17 residues. V lost 6 bases, J lost 4 bases, and 23 bases lay in between. Germline CDR1 SNHLY, CDR2 FYNNEI. The CDR3, as DNA: TGTGCCAGCAGGAACTTAGCGAGAGTTTGGGTTCCAGATACGCAGTATTTT. This encodes CASRNLARVWVPDTQYF. The whole variable domain, remainder taken from reference TRBV2 and TRBJ2-3, is EPEVTQTPSHQVTQMGQEVILRCVPISNHLYFYWYRQILGQKVEFLVSFYNNEISEKSEIFDDQFSVERPDGSNFTLKIRSTKLEDSAMYFCASRNLARVWVPDTQYFGPGTRLTVL.

The chain carries TRBV12-3 or TRBV12-4 and TRBJ1-1; 8 nucleotides align to TRBD1. The junction had 9 bases not matched to a gene; V was cut back by 4 bases and J by 5 bases. The CDR3 runs to 15 residues. CDR3 loop: CASSSPGGVWTEAFF. The DNA for the CDR3 is TGTGCCAGCAGTTCTCCAGGGGGCGTATGGACTGAAGCTTTCTTT.

J is TRBJ1-5 and V is TRBV20-1; the match to TRBD1 covers 8 bases. The germline gives CDR1 DFQATT, CDR2 SNEGSKA (reference sequence). Trimming at V came to 4 bases and at J to 7 bases, leaving 18 bases not matched to a gene. The CDR3 contains 17 residues. Here the CDR3 reads CSATREMMDRTGQPQHF. The CDR3 DNA reads TGCAGTGCTACTAGAGAGATGATGGATAGGACAGGGCAGCCCCAGCATTTT.

In this sample, this clonotype turned up a few times. The chain couples TRBV20-1 to TRBJ2-2; TRBD2 aligns across 9 bases. After removal of 4 bases from V and 8 bases from J, the junction contained 11 bases not matched to a gene. CDR3 size: 15 residues. Germline CDR1 DFQATT, CDR2 SNEGSKA (reference sequence). The CDR3 DNA reads TGCAGTGCTAATGTTGGTAGCGGGAGAAGGGGGGAGCTGTTTTTT. Its protein is CSANVGSGRRGELFF.

This sequence joins TRBV7-8 and TRBJ2-1; 13 positions agree with TRBD2. From germline, CDR1 is SGHVS and CDR2 FQNEAQ. The CDR3 is made up of 17 amino acids. The junction had 7 bases not matched to a gene; V was cut back by 4 bases and J by 4 bases. CDR3 sequence: CASSSRGTSGEYNEQFF. In DNA form, the CDR3 reads TGTGCCAGCAGCTCGAGGGGGACTAGCGGGGAGTACAATGAGCAGTTCTTC.

This clonotype was observed a few times. The chain links TRBV7-2 to TRBJ2-1; D could derive from TRBD1 or TRBD2 (5 bases each). Between the trimmed V and J ends, which lost 5 bases and 8 bases, there was a span of 22 bases. The germline CDR1 and CDR2 sequences are SGHTA and FQGNSA. The CDR3 contains 16 residues. The CDR3 region is CASSLRSGPSVDEQFF. DNA of the CDR3: TGTGCCAGCAGCCTAAGGTCGGGACCGAGTGTCGATGAGCAGTTCTTC.

This clonotype was counted only a few times. CDR3 nucleotides: TGTGCCACCAGCAGAGCGAATAGAGATTCACCCCTCCACTTT. The encoded protein is CATSRANRDSPLHF. The chain carries TRBV15 and TRBJ1-6; no reliable D call. Trimming left V 1 base short and J 8 bases short, with 9 bases between. The germline V gene encodes CDR1 LNHNV and CDR2 YYDKDF (reference sequence). This CDR3 spans 14 amino acids.

The chain couples TRBV15 to TRBJ2-1, with 8 nucleotides matching TRBD2. Trimming at V came to 0 bases and at J to 6 bases, leaving 4 bases not matched to a gene. The CDR3 runs to 15 residues. Germline CDR1 is LNHNV and CDR2 is YYDKDF (reference sequence). In DNA, the CDR3 is TGTGCCACCAGCAGAGAAGCGGGAGAGGGCAATGAGCAGTTCTTC. This sequence encodes CATSREAGEGNEQFF.

The table lists this clonotype with a few counts. The rearrangement joins TRBV28 to TRBJ1-2, with 9 positions matching TRBD1. Trimming at V came to 2 bases and at J to 7 bases, leaving 8 bases not matched to a gene. This CDR3 comprises 15 residues. The germline V gene encodes CDR1 MDHEN and CDR2 SYDVKM. CDR3 in amino acids: CASSLRTGVGPGYTF. For the CDR3, the DNA is TGTGCCAGCAGTTTACGGACAGGGGTAGGCCCTGGCTACACCTTC.